This TCR beta chain was captured by sequencing in a study of post-analysis software for immune sequencing data (dated by TCRdb to between 2014 and 2017). Looking at the study overall: The recorded disease courses included relapsing-remitting, secondary progressive and progressive-relapsing multiple sclerosis, and some patients had no subtype annotation. The patient repertoires were compared against around eleven previously published healthy control repertoires obtained from donors aged roughly 6 to 25 years. A subset of samples was prepared in parallel using single-end sample barcoding, then pooled and co-amplified after Illumina adapter ligation. Summary of the overall study and its limitations: Compared with controls, multiple sclerosis patients had significantly lower normalized Chao1 diversity, a finding suggesting substantial peripheral T-cell clonal expansion. The multiple sclerosis patient group was slightly younger than the control group. Direct clustering with F measure revealed strong co-clustering of samples prepared in the same batch, which led to a batch-effect correction.

In the case of this clonotype: Its antigen is not yet known. There are no base qualities to consult, and no much larger clone falls within one base.

To demonstrate the VDJtools post-analysis software, the study profiled TCR beta repertoires from the peripheral blood of 10 to 15 young patients with multiple sclerosis. The multiple sclerosis patients were children and adolescents ranging in age from 6 to 15 years. Preparation of the library involved PCR. Sequencing was performed on an Illumina HiSeq 2500. To reduce PCR and sequencing biases, unique molecular identifiers were built into the TCR beta cDNA libraries. About 500,000 cDNA molecules were obtained per 1 to 10 million input T cells, so each molecule approximated one T cell. The patient libraries were prepared and sequenced using the same protocol as the earlier healthy control dataset. Samples belonging to the same batch were prepared together, multiplexed and sequenced on a shared HiSeq lane. On the study's bioinformatics: MIGEC handled the raw barcoded reads, throwing out single-read molecular identifier groups before consensus assembly and CDR3 extraction. VDJtools was used for post-analysis of the clonotype tables, and diversity was normalized by down-sampling every dataset to the size of the smallest sample. In repertoire overlap clustering, CDR3 amino acid sequences, but not nucleotide sequences, were matched to correct batch-related cross-sample contamination. TCRdb applied fastp at Q25 and MiXCR to the public reads, then kept only in-frame beta chains. Here each entry gathers all rows of one CDR3 protein and keeps the most common genes and DNA. Clone size and V and J calls follow TCRdb, not the original study. In this sample the table shows 450,000 to 700,000 distinct CDR3 sequences, about 44% of which occur a single time. The ten largest clones capture 1.5% to 2% of the sample.

The sample was blood. The sequence came from a girl under 18 with multiple sclerosis.

The CDR3: CASSPAGTSALYSYEQYF. The bases are TGTGCCAGCTCACCTGCCGGGACTAGCGCTCTGTACTCCTACGAGCAGTACTTC. The rearranged chain carries TRBV18 and TRBJ2-7, and 10 junction bases match TRBD2. Including cysteine and phenylalanine, the CDR3 has 18 amino acids. Solely the CDR3 DNA is kept, with 54 bases framed from the first base. CDR1 and CDR2 are read off the germline V gene as KGHSH and LQKENI. V lost 3 bases and J lost 0 bases, and the count of bases not matched to a germline gene is 11.